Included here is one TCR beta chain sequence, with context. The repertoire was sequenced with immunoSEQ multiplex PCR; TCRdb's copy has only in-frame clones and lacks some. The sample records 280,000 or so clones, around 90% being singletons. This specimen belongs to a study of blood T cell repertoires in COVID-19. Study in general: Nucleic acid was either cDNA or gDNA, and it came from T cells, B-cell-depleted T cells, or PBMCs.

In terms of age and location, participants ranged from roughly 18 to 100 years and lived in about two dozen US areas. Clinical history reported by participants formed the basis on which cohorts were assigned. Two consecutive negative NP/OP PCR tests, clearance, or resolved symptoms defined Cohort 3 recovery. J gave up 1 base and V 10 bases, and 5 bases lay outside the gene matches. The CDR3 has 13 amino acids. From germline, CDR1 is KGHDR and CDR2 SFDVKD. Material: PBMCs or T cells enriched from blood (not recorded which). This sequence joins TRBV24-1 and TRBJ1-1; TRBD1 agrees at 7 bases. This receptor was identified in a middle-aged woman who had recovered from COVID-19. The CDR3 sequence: CATSRGENTEAFF. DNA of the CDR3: TGTGCCACAAGCAGGGGGGAGAACACTGAAGCTTTCTTT.